Each of the 8 T cell receptor beta chains below was sequenced from the same sample in a study of T cell changes during pregnancy in multiple sclerosis. Using immunoSEQ multiplex PCR, the repertoire was profiled, and TCRdb retains in-frame clones only, with some absent. The sample comprises tens of thousands of clones, under 95% of which are singletons, and 0.44% rests with the top ten. Sequences were derived from CD4+ T cells from peripheral blood mononuclear cells, sampled in the second trimester of pregnancy. These receptor sequences come from a female donor in good health, enrolled as a control in a pregnancy study.

This chain links TRBV7-8 with TRBJ2-7; TRBD1 might be the D (5 bases). Germline CDR1 is SGHVS and CDR2 is FQNEAQ. The V end was cut by 1 base, the J end by 3 bases, with 10 bases between. This CDR3 region has 14 residues. The CDR3: CASSLVAGFYEQYF. The CDR3 region has the DNA TGTGCCAGCAGCTTAGTCGCAGGGTTCTACGAGCAGTACTTC.

The chain carries TRBV30 and TRBJ2-1; 11 positions match TRBD2. The junction had 15 bases not matched to a gene; V was cut back by 4 bases and J by 1 base. The CDR3 consists of 19 residues. The V gene's germline CDR1 is GTSNPN and CDR2 SVGIG (reference sequence). The CDR3, as DNA: TGTGCCTGGACTCCACCGGGACTAGCGGCCTCAATTTCCTACAATGAGCAGTTCTTC. It translates to CAWTPPGLAASISYNEQFF.

The chain is built from TRBV5-8 and TRBJ2-3; 8 bases line up with TRBD2. The germline gives CDR1 SGHTS, CDR2 YDEGEE. The CDR3 covers 15 residues. Trimming cost V 4 bases and J 4 bases; bases outside gene matches: 8. The CDR3 reads CASSPGRGGADTQYF. CDR3 DNA: TGTGCCAGCAGCCCCGGGAGGGGTGGTGCAGATACGCAGTATTTT.

This chain uses TRBV6-1 with TRBJ2-2, with a tentative D call TRBD1 (6 bases). From germline, CDR1 is MNHNS and CDR2 SASEGT. The CDR3 extends over 15 amino acids. Trimming stripped 2 bases from V and 3 bases from J, with 10 bases between. CDR3 in DNA: TGTGCCAGCAGTGAAAGGCCAGGGGACACCGGGGAGCTGTTTTTT. Its translation: CASSERPGDTGELFF.

The V gene is TRBV5-1, the J gene TRBJ2-7, with D unclear. Deletions cut 3 bases from V and 2 bases from J, with 12 bases between. CDR3 length equals 14 residues. Germline V lookup: CDR1 SGHRS, CDR2 YFSETQ. The CDR3 bases are TGCGCCAGCAGCTCGTCGCCAGGTACCTACGAGCAGTACTTC. As protein: CASSSSPGTYEQYF.

The table lists this clone with a few counts. This sequence joins TRBV19 and TRBJ2-5; the D is unclear. With 5 bases removed from V and 5 bases from J, the gap between germline ends came to 6 bases. CDR3 length equals 11 residues. Germline V gene lookup returns CDR1 LNHDA and CDR2 SQIVND (reference sequence). The CDR3: CASSFRETQYF. For the CDR3, the DNA is TGTGCCAGTAGTTTTCGGGAGACCCAGTACTTC.

This chain connects TRBV6-4 to TRBJ1-3; no clear D. Per germline, CDR1 MRHNA and CDR2 SNTAGT. Trimming took 4 bases from V and 0 from J, leaving 19 bases between them. This CDR3 has 18 amino acids. CDR3 DNA: TGTGCCAGCAGTGTTAATGGCACCCTGTCCCCCTCTGGAAACACCATATATTTT. Amino acids: CASSVNGTLSPSGNTIYF.

V gene TRBV13 combines with J gene TRBJ2-7; TRBD1 is a possible D gene (6 bases). The germline V gene encodes CDR1 PRHDT and CDR2 FYEKMQ (reference sequence). V lost 2 bases and J lost 4, with 12 bases in between. CDR3 length equals 14 residues. CDR3 region: CASSLRRQVYEQYF. CDR3 sequence (DNA): TGTGCCAGCAGCTTAAGGAGACAGGTTTACGAGCAGTACTTC.